What follows describes a single TCR beta chain. A much larger clonotype is one base distant, so this may be a read error. Plated together were roughly 200,000 CFSE-labeled responder cells and roughly 200,000 irradiated, violet-dye-labeled stimulator cells. After the reaction, the investigators sorted the proliferating CFSE-low CD3+CD4+ and CD3+CD8+ responders. This CDR3 region has 13 residues. From germline, CDR1 is KGHSH and CDR2 LQKENI. Libraries were prepared by immunoSEQ multiplex PCR; TCRdb keeps only in-frame clonotypes and omits some of them. The table shows 11,000 to 15,000 clones, with about 27% occurring only once. The data derive from a study of graft-versus-host responses after intestinal transplantation. Study-level background: Anti-thymocyte globulin induction, then tacrolimus and steroids for about three years, went to all recipients. General study findings and limits: Declining HvG levels early post-transplant were linked to peak circulating GvH clone levels.

The sequenced sample was alloreactive CD4+ T cells from a mixed lymphocyte reaction culture, obtained before intestinal transplant. Documented subset: CFSE-low proliferating T cells sorted from roughly six-day pre-transplant mixed lymphocyte reaction (GvH or HvG direction). This TCR was sampled from a human patient who received an intestinal transplant. The chain joins TRBV18 to TRBJ1-2, with D possibly matching TRBD1 (5 bases). In DNA, the CDR3 is TGTGCCAGCTCACCAGCGGGGGACTATGACTACACCTTC. It specifies CASSPAGDYDYTF.